Included here is one T cell receptor (beta chain) sequence, with context. The V end was cut by 0 bases, the J end by 10 bases, with 13 bases between. The CDR3 sequence is 13 residues long. Per germline, CDR1 SGHRS and CDR2 YFSETQ. This entry comes from a study of blood T cell repertoires in COVID-19. The method was immunoSEQ multiplex PCR; TCRdb's version includes in-frame clones alone and lacks a portion of them. This sample has around 120,000 clones; 70% to 80% occur once, and the top ten carry under 5%. The chain uses TRBV5-1 and TRBJ1-2; weak D call: TRBD1 (5 bases). Sequenced sample: peripheral blood. The receptor's source is a woman of 80 years or more with acute or convalescent COVID-19. The CDR3: CASSLESDSLYTF. The CDR3 region has the DNA TGCGCCAGCAGCTTGGAATCAGACAGCCTCTACACCTTC.